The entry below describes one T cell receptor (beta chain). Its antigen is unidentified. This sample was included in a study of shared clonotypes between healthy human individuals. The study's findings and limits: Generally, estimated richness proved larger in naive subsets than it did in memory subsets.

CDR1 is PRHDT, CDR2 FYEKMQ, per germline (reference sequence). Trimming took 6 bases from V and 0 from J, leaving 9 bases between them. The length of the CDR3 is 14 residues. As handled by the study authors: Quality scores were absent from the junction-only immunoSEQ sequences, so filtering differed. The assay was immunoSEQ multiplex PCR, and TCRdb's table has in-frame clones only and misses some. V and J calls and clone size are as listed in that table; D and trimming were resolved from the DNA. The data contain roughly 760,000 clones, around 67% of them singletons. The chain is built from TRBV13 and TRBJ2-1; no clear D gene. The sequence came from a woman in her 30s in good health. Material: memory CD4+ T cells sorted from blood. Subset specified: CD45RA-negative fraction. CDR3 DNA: TGTGCCAGCAGGTTTGTTAGCTCCTACAATGAGCAGTTCTTC. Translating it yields CASRFVSSYNEQFF.